These 18 T cell receptor beta chains came from one sample sequenced in a study of technical replicates of blood from a few donors. TCRdb keeps only in-frame clones here, not all; method: immunoSEQ multiplex PCR. The sample includes roughly 71,000 clones, about 94% seen only once; the top ten take about 0.4%. The sample consisted of T cells isolated from PBMCs. These receptors were taken from a human donor in good health.

CDR3 DNA: TGTGCCAGCAGTTTAATGACAGGTTATGGAGCTTTCTTT. It yields the protein CASSLMTGYGAFF. The chain uses TRBV14 and TRBJ1-1, with a weak D call TRBD1 (6 bases). V lost 6 bases and J 10 bases, leaving 18 bases between the germline ends. Germline V gives CDR1 SGHDN, CDR2 FVKESK. This CDR3 is 13 amino acids long.

The V and J genes are TRBV30 and TRBJ2-1, with D tentatively TRBD2 (5 bases). The CDR3 runs 12 residues. CDR1 is GTSNPN and CDR2 is SVGIG in the germline V gene (reference sequence). V lost 0 bases to trimming and J lost 6 bases, with 6 bases between them. The DNA for the CDR3 is TGTGCCTGGAGTGTACTAGGCAATGAGCAGTTCTTC. The encoded protein is CAWSVLGNEQFF. The full variable domain, its missing parts supplied by reference TRBV30 and TRBJ2-1, is SQTIHQWPATLVQPVGSPLSLECTVEGTSNPNLYWYRQAAGRGLQLLFYSVGIGQISSEVPQNLSASRPQDRQFILSSKKLLLSDSGFYLCAWSVLGNEQFFGPGTRLTVL.

The chain employs TRBV7-2 and TRBJ1-1; D remains unclear. The CDR3 totals 15 residues. V lost 3 bases to trimming and J lost 4 bases, with 15 bases between them. Per the germline V gene, CDR1 is SGHTA and CDR2 is FQGNSA. The CDR3 DNA follows: TGTGCCAGCAGCTTGTCAGGTCCGCCGCGCACTGAAGCTTTCTTT. It codes for CASSLSGPPRTEAFF.

V usage is TRBV9 and J usage is TRBJ2-2, with 10 bases fitting TRBD2. CDR3 length: 17 residues. Germline-derived CDR1 and CDR2 are SGDLS and YYNGEE. Unmatched junction bases numbered 11, after V lost 3 bases and J lost 6 bases. As DNA, the CDR3 is TGTGCCAGCAGCGCCCATATTAGCGGGAGGTGGGCCGGGGAGCTGTTTTTT. Its translation is CASSAHISGRWAGELFF.

The chain recombines TRBV7-9 with TRBJ2-2; D not certain. Deletions cut 3 bases from V and 4 bases from J, with 9 bases between. CDR1 and CDR2 from the germline V gene are SEHNR and FQNEAQ (reference sequence). This CDR3 is built from 14 residues. The CDR3 sequence is CASSLAVTTGELFF. CDR3 bases: TGTGCCAGCAGCTTGGCAGTTACCACCGGGGAGCTGTTTTTT.

This CDR3 reads CAINGGDGQPQHF. CDR3 sequence (DNA): TGTGCCATCAATGGAGGGGACGGTCAGCCCCAGCATTTT. V and J are TRBV10-3 and TRBJ1-5, with D possibly TRBD1 on 5 matching bases. V was shortened by 7 bases and J by 6 bases, with 13 bases between the two germline ends. The germline V gene has CDR1 ENHRY and CDR2 SYGVKD. The CDR3 sequence is 13 residues long.

The chain recombines TRBV30 with TRBJ2-1, with D possibly being TRBD2 (5 bases). Trimming took off 3 bases at V and 4 bases at J, with 10 bases between the two ends. This CDR3 is built from 13 residues. Germline values: CDR1 GTSNPN, CDR2 SVGIG (reference sequence). CDR3 in amino acids: CAWRSGWYNEQFF. As DNA, the CDR3 is TGTGCCTGGAGAAGCGGATGGTACAATGAGCAGTTCTTC.

The V call is TRBV19, the J call TRBJ1-2, with a tentative D call TRBD1 (5 bases). Trimming cost V 9 bases and J 4 bases, with 18 bases left between them. This CDR3 has 14 residues. Germline CDR1 and CDR2: LNHDA and SQIVND (reference sequence). Here the CDR3 reads CASSDSLIPYGYTF. The DNA for the CDR3 is TGTGCCAGCTCTGACAGCCTGATTCCCTATGGCTACACCTTC.

The V gene is TRBV7-8, the J gene TRBJ2-1; TRBD2 might be the D (6 bases). V shed 8 bases and J shed 9 bases, with 14 bases lying between them. Germline CDR1 reads SGHVS; CDR2 reads FQNEAQ. This CDR3 comprises 12 residues. The CDR3 here is CASATSSGEQFF. The CDR3 DNA sequence: TGTGCCAGCGCAACTAGCTCGGGTGAGCAGTTCTTC.

The chain couples TRBV4-1 to TRBJ2-3, with D unresolved. Germline loops: CDR1 MGHRA, CDR2 YSYEKL. Trimming cost V 1 base and J 0 bases, with 17 bases left between them. This CDR3 comprises 18 residues. CDR3 in amino acids: CASSQVRVPRTSTDTQYF. CDR3 in DNA: TGCGCCAGCAGCCAAGTTCGGGTGCCTAGAACTAGCACAGATACGCAGTATTTT.

The gene calls are TRBV11-2 and TRBJ1-5; a possible D gene is TRBD1 (6 bases). Per germline, CDR1 SGHAT and CDR2 FQNNGV. V lost 5 bases to trimming and J lost 7 bases, with 12 bases between them. CDR3 length: 13 residues. CDR3: CASSPGAGQPQHF. Written as DNA, the CDR3 is TGTGCCAGCAGCCCAGGGGCAGGACAGCCCCAGCATTTT.

This clone has more than one count but fewer than ten. CDR3 sequence: CASSSQGSRQPQHF. In DNA, the CDR3 is TGTGCCAGCAGTTCACAGGGCTCGAGGCAGCCCCAGCATTTT. The gene calls are TRBV2 and TRBJ1-5, with D possibly being TRBD1 (6 bases). The ends were cut back, 5 bases at V and 7 bases at J, with 15 bases in the middle. Germline V CDR1 and CDR2: SNHLY, FYNNEI. CDR3 length: 14 residues.

V is TRBV28 and J is TRBJ1-1; the match to TRBD1 covers 11 bases. The trim removed 5 bases at V and 7 bases at J, leaving 6 bases unmatched. Germline CDR1 is MDHEN and CDR2 is SYDVKM. CDR3 length: 14 residues. CDR3 in amino acids: CASSGGQGAFEAFF. CDR3 bases: TGTGCCAGCAGTGGAGGACAGGGGGCGTTTGAAGCTTTCTTT.

In nucleotides, the CDR3 is TGTGCCAGCAGCGTAGTACTAGCGGGAGTTAATGAGCAGTTCTTC. Protein: CASSVVLAGVNEQFF. The V gene is TRBV9, the J gene TRBJ2-1; TRBD2 agrees at 11 bases. V was clipped by 0 bases and J by 7 bases; unmatched bases: 3. The CDR3 has 15 amino acids. Germline V gives CDR1 SGDLS, CDR2 YYNGEE.

This chain connects TRBV19 to TRBJ2-1; TRBD2 might be the D (6 bases). V was cut by 4 bases and J by 4 bases, with 8 bases left in between. CDR3 size: 13 residues. The V gene's germline CDR1 is LNHDA and CDR2 SQIVND (reference sequence). CDR3: CASSTAGYNEQFF. As DNA, the CDR3 is TGTGCCAGTAGTACTGCGGGATACAATGAGCAGTTCTTC.

This chain uses TRBV25-1 with TRBJ2-5; TRBD1 aligns across 7 bases. CDR3 length: 16 amino acids. V lost 5 bases, J lost 3 bases, and 12 bases stayed unmatched. Germline lookup yields CDR1 MGHDK and CDR2 SYGVNS. The CDR3: CASSPQDTGVEETQYF. The CDR3 DNA follows: TGTGCCAGCAGTCCGCAAGACACAGGGGTCGAAGAGACCCAGTACTTC.

CDR3 nucleotide sequence: TGTGCCAGCAGCCCACTAACGGGACAGGGAAGATCGAGGGAGCCCCAGCATTTT. Its protein product is CASSPLTGQGRSREPQHF. The V call is TRBV7-3, the J call TRBJ1-5; 9 positions match TRBD1. V shed 5 bases and J 8 bases; nucleotides not matched to a gene: 19. CDR3 length: 18 amino acids. Germline V CDR1 and CDR2: SGHTA, FQGTGA. Full variable domain (remainder filled in from reference TRBV7-3 and TRBJ1-5): GAGVSQTPSNKVTEKGKYVELRCDPISGHTALYWYRQSLGQGPEFLIYFQGTGAADDSGLPNDRFFAVRPEGSVSTLKIQRTERGDSAVYLCASSPLTGQGRSREPQHFGDGTRLSIL.

This clone was detected once. The rearrangement uses TRBV6-5 and TRBJ1-2, with 10 bases aligning to TRBD1. Per the germline V gene, CDR1 is MNHEY and CDR2 is SVGAGI. Unmatched junction bases numbered 8, after V lost 0 bases and J lost 7 bases. This CDR3 is 16 amino acids long. CDR3 region: CASSYSGGQGSGGYTF. In DNA form, the CDR3 reads TGTGCCAGCAGTTACTCGGGGGGACAGGGGTCAGGTGGCTACACCTTC.